The rows below give T cell receptor beta chains drawn from one sample of a study of blood T cell repertoires in COVID-19. TCRdb keeps only in-frame clones here, not all; method: immunoSEQ multiplex PCR. Among approximately 280,000 clones listed, roughly 80% were seen once. Sequencing was done on a sample of peripheral blood. The receptors originated from a human donor with COVID-19, enrolled during active disease. The donor label of this sample is uncertain. The CDR3 runs from the conserved cysteine through the conserved F or W. The D gene is left open where the match is weak.

CDR3nt	CDR3aa	d_gene	v_gene	j_gene
TGTGCCACCAGCAGAGCTCCACCCGGCGGAAAAGCTTTCTTT	CATSRAPPGGKAFF	-	TRBV15	TRBJ1-1
TGTGCCAGCAGAACCCAGGGGGAAGGGGGAAAACTGTTTTTT	CASRTQGEGGKLFF	TRBD1	TRBV3-1/TRBV3-2	TRBJ1-4
TGTGCCAGCAGTTTAGGACAGCTGAACACTGAAGCTTTCTTT	CASSLGQLNTEAFF	-	TRBV28	TRBJ1-1
TGTGCCAGTAGTATCGGACAGGGAGCCTACAATGAGCAGTTCTTC	CASSIGQGAYNEQFF	TRBD1	TRBV19	TRBJ2-1
TGTGCCAGCAGCTTGACATCTTCAGATACGCAGTATTTT	CASSLTSSDTQYF	-	TRBV7-8	TRBJ2-3
TGTGCCAGCAGCCAAGCATTGCTAGCGGGATACAATGAGCAGTTCTTC	CASSQALLAGYNEQFF	TRBD2	TRBV3-1/TRBV3-2	TRBJ2-1
TGTGCCAGCTCACCATTTGGTACAGGAGTGAACACTGAAGCTTTCTTT	CASSPFGTGVNTEAFF	-	TRBV18	TRBJ1-1
TGTGCCAGCAGCTTAGTGGGCTCCGGGGGGAGCTCCTACGAGCAGTACTTC	CASSLVGSGGSSYEQYF	TRBD2	TRBV7-9	TRBJ2-7
TGTGCCAGCAGCCACCAGGGTGAAGCTTTCTTT	CASSHQGEAFF	-	TRBV3-1/TRBV3-2	TRBJ1-1
TGTGCCAGCACTATGACAGGGCACCTTTCGAACACTGAAGCTTTCTTT	CASTMTGHLSNTEAFF	TRBD1	TRBV28	TRBJ1-1
TGTGCCAGCAGTGAATGGGGCGGCCCCTACGAGCAGTACTTC	CASSEWGGPYEQYF	-	TRBV6-1	TRBJ2-7
TGTGCCAGCAGTCTACCAATGACAGGGTATGGAGATGGCTACACCTTC	CASSLPMTGYGDGYTF	TRBD1	TRBV28	TRBJ1-2
TGTGCCAGTAGTATATCCGGGACTAGCTCCCAGTCGCAGTTCTTC	CASSISGTSSQSQFF	TRBD2	TRBV19	TRBJ2-1
TGTGCCTGGAATGGCCAGGGCACGTACGAGCAGTACTTC	CAWNGQGTYEQYF	-	TRBV30	TRBJ2-7
TGTGCCAGCAGCTTAGCTAGCGGGGGCTACAATGAGCAGTTCTTC	CASSLASGGYNEQFF	TRBD2	TRBV11-2	TRBJ2-1
TGTGCCAGCAGCTCCCCGGACAGGGCGTCGTGGACCCAGTACTTC	CASSSPDRASWTQYF	TRBD1	TRBV6-6	TRBJ2-5
TGTGCCAGCAGCCGGGCGGAGTTGGCGGGAAGAGATACGCAGTATTTT	CASSRAELAGRDTQYF	-	TRBV3-1/TRBV3-2	TRBJ2-3